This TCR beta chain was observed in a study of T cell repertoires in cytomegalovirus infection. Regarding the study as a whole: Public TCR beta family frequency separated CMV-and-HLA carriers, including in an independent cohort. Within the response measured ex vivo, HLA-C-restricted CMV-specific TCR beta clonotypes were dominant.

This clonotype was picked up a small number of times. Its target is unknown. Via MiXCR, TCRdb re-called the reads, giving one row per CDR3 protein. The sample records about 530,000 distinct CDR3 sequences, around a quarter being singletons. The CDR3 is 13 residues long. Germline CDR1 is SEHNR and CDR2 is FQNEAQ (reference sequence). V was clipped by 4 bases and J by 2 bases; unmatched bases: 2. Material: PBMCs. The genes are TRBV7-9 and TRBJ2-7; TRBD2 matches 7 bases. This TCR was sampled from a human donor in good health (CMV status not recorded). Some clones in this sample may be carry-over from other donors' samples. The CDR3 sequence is CASSSGGPYEQYF. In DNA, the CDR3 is TGTGCCAGCAGCTCGGGAGGCCCCTACGAGCAGTACTTC.